Shown below are 3 T cell receptor beta chains from a single sample sequenced in a study of cytomegalovirus exposure and HLA in healthy donors. 13 Jbeta primers and 60 Vbeta primers were used for the PCR. The table came from immunoSEQ multiplex PCR; TCRdb's copy has only in-frame clones and leaves some out. Altogether around 80,000 clones are present, approximately 62% being singletons, with the ten largest covering 3.5% to 4.5%. Input material: PBMCs. The receptors stem from a male donor in good health and CMV-seropositive.

This rearrangement joins TRBV4-2 to TRBJ2-5, with 8 bases identical to TRBD2. The germline CDR1 and CDR2 sequences are LGHNA and YNFKEQ. The CDR3 length is 15 residues. Losses at the gene ends were 3 bases for V and 0 bases for J; bases not matched to a gene: 3. The CDR3 DNA reads as TGTGCCAGCAGCCAGGGGACTAGGGACCAAGAGACCCAGTACTTC. Protein sequence: CASSQGTRDQETQYF.

The gene calls are TRBV18 and TRBJ2-7, with 7 positions matching TRBD1. Germline-derived CDR1 and CDR2 are KGHSH and LQKENI. V was clipped by 4 bases and J by 6 bases; unmatched bases: 6. This CDR3 comprises 13 residues. CDR3 DNA: TGTGCCAGCTCACTCTTGGACAGGACCGAGCAGTACTTC. It encodes CASSLLDRTEQYF.

The chain recombines TRBV11-3 with TRBJ2-1; 13 nucleotides line up with TRBD2. The germline V gene encodes CDR1 SGHNT and CDR2 YENEEA. The J segment lost 4 bases and the V segment lost 5 bases, leaving 8 bases of the junction unmatched. This CDR3 is built from 17 residues. The chain's CDR3 is CASSRWGLAGKYNEQFF. CDR3 DNA sequence: TGTGCCAGCAGCCGGTGGGGACTAGCGGGGAAGTACAATGAGCAGTTCTTC.